This entry lists 6 T cell receptor beta chains sequenced from one sample in a study of beta chain features in type 1 diabetes. The study, taken as a whole, reports: Researchers report that Type 1 diabetes patients had moderately but significantly shorter TCRB CDR3s across all four CD4+ subsets.

The isolated RNA, all of it, was reverse transcribed, so expressed TCRB transcripts were what got sequenced. Repertoires were generated with immunoSEQ multiplex PCR, while TCRdb's copy carries only in-frame clones and drops some. Of over 200,000 clones in the sample, about a tenth are singletons; the top ten hold over 0.015%. These receptors have no known antigen. The sequenced sample was naive CD4+ T cells from blood. The receptors derive from a man aged 25-45 years with type 1 diabetes.

This chain uses TRBV7-6 with TRBJ2-5, with D unresolved. Trimming left V 9 bases short and J 3 bases short, with 5 bases between. Germline loops: CDR1 SGHVS, CDR2 FNYEAQ. This CDR3 spans 10 amino acids. The CDR3: CARSEETQYF. In DNA form, the CDR3 reads TGTGCCAGGAGTGAAGAGACCCAGTACTTC.

The V and J genes are TRBV5-1 and TRBJ1-1; 7 positions match TRBD1. J was trimmed by 8 bases and V by 1 base; bases with no gene match: 5. CDR1 is SGHRS and CDR2 is YFSETQ in the germline V gene. The CDR3 runs to 13 residues. CDR3 in DNA: TGCGCCAGCAGCTTGAGGGGGACAGCCGAAGCTTTCTTT. Translated, it gives CASSLRGTAEAFF.

This clone has just a few counts. The J gene is TRBJ2-2, the V gene TRBV5-1, with 10 bases that match TRBD1. V shed 3 bases, J shed 5 bases, and the junction held 4 bases outside the gene matches. From germline, CDR1 is SGHRS and CDR2 YFSETQ. The CDR3 extends over 15 amino acids. The CDR3 sequence is CASSWRQGATGELFF. As DNA, the CDR3 is TGCGCCAGCAGCTGGCGACAGGGGGCAACCGGGGAGCTGTTTTTT.

J is TRBJ2-1 and V is TRBV6-5, with 9 bases that match TRBD1. CDR3 size: 14 residues. V lost 6 bases to trimming and J lost 6 bases; unmatched junction nucleotides: 6. Per germline, CDR1 MNHEY and CDR2 SVGAGI. CDR3 amino acids: CASRGGQGSNEQFF. The DNA of the CDR3 is TGTGCCAGCAGGGGCGGACAGGGGAGCAATGAGCAGTTCTTC.

The chain uses TRBV7-3 and TRBJ2-6; no clear D. Germline V gene sequence: CDR1 SGHTA, CDR2 FQGTGA. V lost 3 bases and J 1 base, leaving 22 bases between the germline ends. This CDR3 contains 20 residues. The DNA for the CDR3 is TGTGCCAGCAGCTTCGCACCAAAAACACGAGCGTCATCTGGGGCCAACGTCCTGACTTTC. It codes for CASSFAPKTRASSGANVLTF.

The chain recombines TRBV2 with TRBJ1-4, with D possibly TRBD1 on 5 matching bases. Germline lookup yields CDR1 SNHLY and CDR2 FYNNEI. Trimming took off 3 bases at V and 6 bases at J, with 8 bases between the two ends. The CDR3 totals 13 residues. This CDR3 reads CASSDREDEKLFF. The CDR3 bases are TGTGCCAGCAGTGACAGGGAGGATGAAAAACTGTTTTTT.